These 30 T cell receptor beta chains share one sample of origin, sequenced in a study of T cell clonality in common variable immunodeficiency. Study-level findings and limits: In common variable immunodeficiency, TCR beta chains reportedly carried fewer deletions and N-nucleotide insertions.

Antigens for these TCRs are unknown. Libraries were prepared by immunoSEQ multiplex PCR; TCRdb keeps only in-frame clonotypes and omits some of them. The repertoire consists of about 28,000 clones, none detected only once. The sequencing input was peripheral blood mononuclear cells. Receptors originate from a human donor with common variable immunodeficiency.

For this clone: The CDR3 end falls 3 residues outside the read, so it is completed with the germline J gene. J is TRBJ2-7 and V is TRBV7-9, with a tentative D call TRBD1 (5 bases). Germline V gene data show CDR1 as SEHNR and CDR2 as FQNEAQ (reference sequence). This CDR3 is 13 amino acids long. The part of the CDR3 DNA that was read is TGTTCCATTGGGGCAGGGTGGGCCTACGAG. This gives the protein CSIGAGWAYE. The whole CDR3 sequence is CSIGAGWAYEQYF.

This clone was seen ten or more times. Read sequence stops 3 residues before the CDR3 end, and the germline J gene provides the missing end. This sequence joins TRBV18 and TRBJ1-6, with D possibly matching TRBD1 (5 bases). The CDR3 covers 14 residues. Trimming took 2 bases from V and 8 from J, leaving 10 bases between them. Per the germline V gene, CDR1 is KGHSH and CDR2 is LQKENI. The CDR3 protein is CASSPAGLDSPLHF. The covered CDR3 bases are TGTGCCAGCTCACCAGCAGGGTTGGATTCACCC.

Concerning this clone itself: The read gets to within 3 residues of the CDR3 end, and the germline J gene fills in the rest. V is TRBV30 and J is TRBJ2-3; 7 nucleotides agree with TRBD2. This CDR3 spans 15 amino acids. V shed 0 bases, J shed 1 base, and the junction held 4 bases outside the gene matches. CDR1 and CDR2 from the germline V gene are GTSNPN and SVGIG (reference sequence). The sequenced part of the CDR3 DNA is TGTGCCTGGAGTGTACTAGCGAGAGGCACAGATACG. It yields the protein CAWSVLARGTDT. The entire CDR3 protein reads CAWSVLARGTDTQYF.

This clone was counted many times. The read stops 3 residues short of the end of the CDR3; the missing end is completed from the germline J gene. The chain employs TRBV5-1 and TRBJ2-2; TRBD2 matches at 14 bases. The CDR3 is 16 residues long. Germline V gene lookup returns CDR1 SGHRS and CDR2 YFSETQ. After removal of 5 bases from V and 5 bases from J, the junction contained 5 bases not matched to a gene. The sequenced part of the CDR3 DNA is TGCGCCAGCAGGACGGGACTAGCGGGAGTAACCGGGGAG. Protein product: CASRTGLAGVTGE. The CDR3 in its entirety is CASRTGLAGVTGELFF.

This clone has ten or more counts. The chain's CDR3 is CASSRTSRIYEQYF. The sequenced CDR3 bases are TGTGCCAGCAGCCGGACTAGCCGAATCTACGAG. This chain joins TRBV14 and TRBJ2-7, with 8 bases aligning to TRBD2. The read falls 3 residues short of the CDR3 end, and the missing part is taken from the germline J gene. Germline CDR1 reads SGHDN; CDR2 reads FVKESK. The CDR3 loop spans 14 amino acids. V shed 4 bases and J 3 bases; nucleotides not matched to a gene: 5. The full variable domain, with the rest looked up from reference TRBV14 and TRBJ2-7, is EAGVTQFPSHSVIEKGQTVTLRCDPISGHDNLYWYRRVMGKEIKFLLHFVKESKQDESGMPNNRFLAERTGGTYSTLKVQPAELEDSGVYFCASSRTSRIYEQYFGPGTRLTVT.

This clone has at least ten counts. The CDR3 end is not reached by the read, which stops 3 residues before it; the germline J gene fills it in. This chain uses TRBV11-2 with TRBJ2-3; D is undetermined. With 5 bases removed from V and 4 bases from J, the gap between germline ends came to 7 bases. Germline V gene sequence: CDR1 SGHAT, CDR2 FQNNGV. CDR3 length equals 12 residues. The DNA read from the CDR3 is TGTGCCAGCAGCCTCTGGCCAGATACG. Translating gives CASSLWPDT. The entire CDR3 protein is CASSLWPDTQYF.

Ten or more counts support this clone. The read ends 3 residues early relative to the CDR3; the germline J gene fills the gap. V gene TRBV11-3 combines with J gene TRBJ1-1; 7 bases line up with TRBD1. Germline V gives CDR1 SGHNT, CDR2 YENEEA. V dropped 4 bases and J dropped 3; count of bases not matched to a gene: 2. The length of the CDR3 is 13 residues. The CDR3 spells CASSSTGDTEAFF. CDR3 DNA, as far as it was read: TGTGCCAGCAGCTCAACAGGGGACACTGAA.

The sample holds many counts of this clone. The read ends 3 residues shy of where the CDR3 ends; the end is completed using the germline J gene. V is TRBV10-3 and J is TRBJ2-7, with 12 bases identical to TRBD2. CDR1 ENHRY and CDR2 SYGVKD come from the germline V gene. The CDR3 sequence is 14 residues long. Trimming cost V 6 bases and J 0 bases; bases outside gene matches: 0. CDR3 DNA (partial): TGTGCCATCAGGGGACTAGCGGGCTCCTACGAG. This gives the protein CAIRGLAGSYE. Given in full, the CDR3 is CAIRGLAGSYEQYF.

On this clone: The read gets to within 3 residues of the CDR3 end, and the germline J gene fills in the rest. The rearrangement joins TRBV13 to TRBJ2-5; D not resolved. The CDR3 runs 13 residues. Trimming took 0 bases from V and 5 from J, leaving 7 bases between them. Germline V gene lookup returns CDR1 PRHDT and CDR2 FYEKMQ (reference sequence). CDR3 DNA, as far as it was read: TGTGCCAGCAGCTTAGGGGGTAGCGAGACC. As protein: CASSLGGSET. From start to end, the CDR3 is CASSLGGSETQYF.

This clone appeared many times. The sequence runs out 3 residues before the end of the CDR3; the remainder is reconstructed from the germline J gene. The rearrangement links TRBV29-1 to TRBJ1-2, with TRBD1 matching 8 bases. CDR3 length: 13 amino acids. Germline CDR1 reads SQVTM; CDR2 reads ANQGSEA. After removal of 3 bases from V and 3 bases from J, the junction contained 3 bases not matched to a gene. The CDR3 protein is CSVDRGPDYGYTF. The CDR3 DNA, read in part, is TGCAGCGTTGACAGGGGGCCGGACTATGGC. The whole variable domain, filled in from reference TRBV29-1 and TRBJ1-2, reads SAVISQKPSRDICQRGTSLTIQCQVDSQVTMMFWYRQQPGQSLTLIATANQGSEATYESGFVIDKFPISRPNLTFSTLTVSNMSPEDSSIYLCSVDRGPDYGYTFGSGTRLTVV.

CDR3 DNA (partial): TGTGCCAGTAGTCCGGGAGGGACTAGCGGATTCTCTGGGGCCAACGTC. It codes for CASSPGGTSGFSGANV. The complete CDR3 reads CASSPGGTSGFSGANVLTF. The chain joins TRBV19 to TRBJ2-6; 11 bases match TRBD2. The CDR3 end falls 3 residues outside the read, so it is completed with the germline J gene. The CDR3 is made up of 19 amino acids. Germline trimming cut 5 bases from V and 0 bases from J; bases unmatched to any gene: 9. Germline loops: CDR1 LNHDA, CDR2 SQIVND (reference sequence).

This clone has a count of ten or more. Read sequence stops 3 residues before the CDR3 end, and the germline J gene provides the missing end. The gene calls are TRBV19 and TRBJ2-7; D not resolved. V dropped 9 bases and J dropped 0 bases, with 6 bases sitting between them. Per germline, CDR1 LNHDA and CDR2 SQIVND (reference sequence). The CDR3 is 11 amino acids. CDR3 loop: CASGSSYEQYF. The part of the CDR3 DNA that was read is TGTGCCAGCGGTAGCTCCTACGAG.

This clone was observed many times. Read data end 3 residues before the CDR3 end; the end is taken from the germline J gene. The V and J genes are TRBV7-3 and TRBJ2-3; 7 bases match TRBD2. CDR3 length equals 15 residues. J was trimmed by 2 bases and V by 0 bases; bases with no gene match: 2. CDR1 and CDR2 from the germline V gene are SGHTA and FQGTGA. The CDR3: CASSLTLAVTDTQYF. The DNA read from the CDR3 is TGTGCCAGCAGCTTAACCCTAGCGGTCACAGATACG. Variable domain in full (rest from reference TRBV7-3 and TRBJ2-3): GAGVSQTPSNKVTEKGKYVELRCDPISGHTALYWYRQSLGQGPEFLIYFQGTGAADDSGLPNDRFFAVRPEGSVSTLKIQRTERGDSAVYLCASSLTLAVTDTQYFGPGTRLTVL.

Of note for this clone: The CDR3 is cut off 3 residues early in the read; its end comes from the germline J gene. The V call is TRBV5-1, the J call TRBJ2-5; TRBD1 agrees at 9 bases. Germline trimming cut 7 bases from V and 5 bases from J; bases unmatched to any gene: 18. Per germline, CDR1 SGHRS and CDR2 YFSETQ. The CDR3 is 17 residues long. This CDR3 is CASLRGTGLQGAETQYF. The CDR3 DNA, read in part, is TGCGCCAGCCTAAGAGGGACAGGGCTACAGGGGGCGGAGACC. The entire variable domain, with the rest obtained from reference TRBV5-1 and TRBJ2-5, is as follows: KAGVTQTPRYLIKTRGQQVTLSCSPISGHRSVSWYQQTPGQGLQFLFEYFSETQRNKGNFPGRFSGRQFSNSRSEMNVSTLELGDSALYLCASLRGTGLQGAETQYFGPGTRLLVL.

This clone was recorded at least ten times. From the germline J gene comes the end of the CDR3, since the read stops 3 residues before it. Other DNA sequences of this sample code for an identical CDR3. This chain connects TRBV19 to TRBJ2-3; 7 positions match TRBD1. The CDR3 is 14 amino acids. Germline values: CDR1 LNHDA, CDR2 SQIVND (reference sequence). The CDR3 sequence is CASSNRDRVWTQYF. The part of the CDR3 DNA that was read is TGTGCCAGTAGTAACCGGGACAGAGTTTGGACG.

This clone was seen ten or more times. The read ends 3 residues before the CDR3 terminus; that terminus is restored from the germline J gene. This sequence joins TRBV19 and TRBJ2-7, with 7 bases identical to TRBD2. In germline, CDR1 is LNHDA, CDR2 SQIVND (reference sequence). The trim removed 6 bases at V and 4 bases at J, leaving 18 bases unmatched. This CDR3 comprises 17 residues. The CDR3 spells CASSDAGVGSGLYEQYF. Incomplete CDR3 DNA: TGTGCCAGTAGCGATGCGGGGGTCGGCTCAGGGCTTTACGAG.

Notes on this clone: The CDR3 is cut off 3 residues early in the read; its end comes from the germline J gene. The rearrangement links TRBV18 to TRBJ2-1; D perhaps matches TRBD2 (5 bases). The CDR3 length is 16 residues. Germline CDR1 and CDR2: KGHSH and LQKENI. The germline V and J ends were trimmed by 0 bases and 3 bases, with 12 bases remaining between them. CDR3 bases read: TGTGCCAGCTCACCACCCCGCAGGAGGCACTACAATGAG. It specifies CASSPPRRRHYNE. The CDR3, in full, reads CASSPPRRRHYNEQFF.

This clone has at least ten counts. Coverage ceases 3 residues before the CDR3 finishes, and the germline J gene fills in the end. This chain uses TRBV5-5 with TRBJ1-1; D may be TRBD1 (6 bases). Germline V CDR1 and CDR2: SGHKS, YYEKEE (reference sequence). Trimming removed 4 bases from V and 1 base from J, with 14 bases in between. This CDR3 spans 15 amino acids. CDR3 DNA, as far as it was read: TGTGCCAGCAGCGAGAGGACAGAACCGAACACTGAA. Translating gives CASSERTEPNTE. The whole CDR3 region reads CASSERTEPNTEAFF.

This clone was detected ten times or more. The read stops 3 residues short of the end of the CDR3; the missing end is completed from the germline J gene. V gene TRBV12-3 or TRBV12-4 combines with J gene TRBJ2-5, with 13 bases that match TRBD2. The CDR3 is made up of 15 amino acids. Losses at the gene ends were 6 bases for V and 1 base for J; bases not matched to a gene: 2. CDR3: CASSRTSGGQETQYF. The sequenced part of the CDR3 DNA is TGTGCCAGCAGCAGGACTAGCGGGGGCCAAGAGACC.

This clone was observed a handful of times. The CDR3 goes on 3 residues after the read ends, and that part is filled in from the germline J gene. The rearrangement links TRBV19 to TRBJ2-3; 15 bases match TRBD2. The CDR3 contains 16 residues. The germline V gene has CDR1 LNHDA and CDR2 SQIVND (reference sequence). Losses at the gene ends were 6 bases for V and 3 bases for J; bases not matched to a gene: 4. The sequenced CDR3 bases are TGTGCCAGTAGGCCGGGACTAGCGGGAGGAACAGATACG. It yields the protein CASRPGLAGGTDT. In full, the CDR3 reads CASRPGLAGGTDTQYF.

This clone has ten or more counts. The read is 3 residues too short to cover the CDR3 end, so that end is filled in from the germline J gene. The V gene is TRBV7-9, the J gene TRBJ1-6; 8 bases map to TRBD1. The CDR3 loop spans 15 amino acids. The V and J ends lost 5 bases and 9 bases, in that order; junction bases with no gene match: 9. Germline lookup yields CDR1 SEHNR and CDR2 FQNEAQ (reference sequence). The CDR3 bases that were read are TGTGCCAGCAGCCCCGGACAGGGTAGTACTTCACCC. Translating gives CASSPGQGSTSP. The whole CDR3 reads CASSPGQGSTSPLHF. Based on the CDR3 plus reference TRBV7-9 and TRBJ1-6, the full variable domain is DTGVSQNPRHKITKRGQNVTFRCDPISEHNRLYWYRQTLGQGPEFLTYFQNEAQLEKSRLLSDRFSAERPKGSFSTLEIQRTEQGDSAMYLCASSPGQGSTSPLHFGNGTRLTVT.

This clone was counted a few times. Read coverage stops 3 residues before the CDR3 terminus; the germline J gene supplies the remainder. This rearrangement joins TRBV6-1 to TRBJ2-1; TRBD1 is a possible D gene (6 bases). Germline V gene data show CDR1 as MNHNS and CDR2 as SASEGT. V was clipped by 4 bases and J by 2 bases, with 15 bases between them. This CDR3 region has 16 residues. The sequenced CDR3 bases are TGTGCCAGCAGTGGATGGACAGACGGGGCCTACAATGAG. Translating gives CASSGWTDGAYNE. The whole CDR3 region reads CASSGWTDGAYNEQFF.

This clone was counted at least ten times. The read ends 3 residues before the CDR3 terminus; that terminus is restored from the germline J gene. The gene calls are TRBV5-1 and TRBJ2-1; TRBD2 aligns across 8 bases. Per the germline V gene, CDR1 is SGHRS and CDR2 is YFSETQ. The CDR3 extends over 14 amino acids. V lost 2 bases, J lost 2 bases, and 0 bases stayed unmatched. CDR3 in amino acids: CASSLAGAYNEQFF. The DNA read from the CDR3 is TGCGCCAGCAGCTTAGCGGGAGCCTACAATGAG. Full variable domain (missing parts from reference TRBV5-1 and TRBJ2-1): KAGVTQTPRYLIKTRGQQVTLSCSPISGHRSVSWYQQTPGQGLQFLFEYFSETQRNKGNFPGRFSGRQFSNSRSEMNVSTLELGDSALYLCASSLAGAYNEQFFGPGTRLTVL.

This clone has a count of ten or more. The sequenced fragment ends 3 residues before the CDR3 boundary, so the rest is inferred from the germline J gene. This rearrangement joins TRBV29-1 to TRBJ1-1, with 9 bases identical to TRBD1. The CDR3 extends over 15 amino acids. The germline V gene encodes CDR1 SQVTM and CDR2 ANQGSEA. V dropped 7 bases and J dropped 2; count of bases not matched to a gene: 11. The sequenced CDR3 bases are TGCAGCGCCAGAGCGGACAGGGGCCCCAACACTGAA. It encodes CSARADRGPNTE. The full CDR3 protein is CSARADRGPNTEAFF.

Note on this clone: Coverage ceases 3 residues before the CDR3 finishes, and the germline J gene fills in the end. This chain links TRBV20-1 with TRBJ2-7; 10 nucleotides line up with TRBD2. Trimming removed 5 bases from V and 3 bases from J; junction bases left unmatched: 7. Germline V gene sequence: CDR1 DFQATT, CDR2 SNEGSKA (reference sequence). This CDR3 has 14 amino acids. The part of the CDR3 DNA that was read is TGCAGTGCTTCAGAGACTAGCGGGCACTACGAG. It encodes CSASETSGHYE. The complete CDR3 reads CSASETSGHYEQYF.

This clone has a count of ten or more. The CDR3 end is not reached by the read, which stops 3 residues before it; the germline J gene fills it in. The chain uses TRBV18 and TRBJ1-5; no definite D call. Trimming stripped 1 base from V and 8 bases from J, with 15 bases between. Germline lookup yields CDR1 KGHSH and CDR2 LQKENI. The CDR3 spans 15 residues. This CDR3 reads CASSPRQAIIEPQHF. CDR3 DNA (partial): TGTGCCAGCTCACCACGGCAGGCGATCATCGAGCCC.

This clone appeared many times. The sequence runs out 3 residues before the end of the CDR3; the remainder is reconstructed from the germline J gene. The same CDR3 can be traced to other DNA sequences in this sample. The rearrangement joins TRBV7-9 to TRBJ2-3; the D is unclear. Trimming cost V 4 bases and J 2 bases, with 4 bases left between them. Germline V gene data show CDR1 as SEHNR and CDR2 as FQNEAQ (reference sequence). The CDR3 sequence is 12 residues long. The CDR3 DNA, read in part, is TGTGCCAGCAGCTCATTCACAGATACG. Its translation is CASSSFTDT. Given in full, the CDR3 is CASSSFTDTQYF.

This clone was observed a few times. Sequencing ends 3 residues short of the CDR3 end; the germline J gene provides the rest. The J gene is TRBJ2-5, the V gene TRBV5-1; 7 bases are shared with TRBD1. The CDR3 consists of 16 residues. Germline-derived CDR1 and CDR2 are SGHRS and YFSETQ. V shed 4 bases, J shed 1 base, and the junction held 10 bases outside the gene matches. The CDR3 is CASSQSGTVGQETQYF. The CDR3 DNA, read in part, is TGCGCCAGCAGCCAATCCGGGACAGTGGGCCAAGAGACC.

CDR3 bases read: TGCGCCAGCAGATCAGGTGGAGCTAGCGGGAGGAAAAGTGAG. It codes for CASRSGGASGRKSE. From start to end, the CDR3 is CASRSGGASGRKSEQFF. The chain joins TRBV5-1 to TRBJ2-1; 11 positions match TRBD2. The read halts 3 residues ahead of the CDR3 end, with the missing end drawn from the germline J gene. The CDR3 is 17 residues long. The junction had 16 bases not matched to a gene; V was cut back by 5 bases and J by 9 bases. Germline V gene lookup returns CDR1 SGHRS and CDR2 YFSETQ.

This clone was counted at least ten times. The read ends 3 residues early relative to the CDR3; the germline J gene fills the gap. The rearrangement uses TRBV11-2 and TRBJ2-2, with D unresolved. The germline V and J ends were trimmed by 5 bases and 4 bases, with 11 bases remaining between them. Germline assignment: CDR1 SGHAT and CDR2 FQNNGV. The CDR3 consists of 14 residues. The CDR3 bases that were read are TGTGCCAGCAGCCGAGGAGACTCCACCGGGGAG. The encoded protein is CASSRGDSTGE. The full CDR3 protein reads CASSRGDSTGELFF.